This T cell receptor beta chain stems from a study of blood T cell repertoires in COVID-19. This CDR3 region has 16 residues. V was pared by 5 bases and J by 1 base, with 17 bases between. CDR1 MGHRA and CDR2 YSYEKL come from the germline V gene. This table comes from immunoSEQ multiplex PCR, and its TCRdb copy is limited to in-frame clones, with some not included. Of around 56,000 clones in the sample, approximately 79% are singletons; the top ten hold about 3.5%. The sequence derives from a man aged 55 to 69 with acute or convalescent COVID-19. The source material was peripheral blood. The chain employs TRBV4-1 and TRBJ1-2, with D possibly matching TRBD1 (6 bases). CDR3: CASSERDRFINYGYTF. For the CDR3, the DNA is TGCGCCAGCAGCGAGAGAGACAGGTTTATTAACTATGGCTACACCTTC.